The rows below give T cell receptor beta chains drawn from one sample of a study of blood T cell repertoires in COVID-19. Some clones are missing from TCRdb's copy, which holds only in-frame ones; the method was immunoSEQ multiplex PCR. Here the sample spans 250,000 to 400,000 clones, over 85% being singletons. The specimen sequenced was PBMCs or T cells enriched from blood (not recorded which). The receptors shown here come from a man between 60 and 75 years old who had recovered from COVID-19. CDR3s include the opening cysteine and the closing phenylalanine or tryptophan. The D gene is left open where the match is weak. Rows give clone size only sometimes, using once, few, many, or a class for an expanded clone.

D gene	V gene	clone size	J gene	CDR3 DNA	CDR3 protein
-	TRBV7-9	-	TRBJ1-6	TGTGCCAGCAGCTCAGACGGGCAGGGATATAATTCACCCCTCCACTTT	CASSSDGQGYNSPLHF
TRBD2	TRBV29-1	few	TRBJ2-7	TGCAGCGTTAGGACTAGCGGGAGTATTTACTTC	CSVRTSGSIYF
-	TRBV6-6	-	TRBJ1-6	TGTGCCAGCACCCAAAGGCGGCGAAATAATTCACCCCTCCACTTT	CASTQRRRNNSPLHF
TRBD1	TRBV18	-	TRBJ1-5	TGTGCCAGCTCACCACCGGGGACAGGGTGGCAGCCCCAGCATTTT	CASSPPGTGWQPQHF
TRBD1	TRBV5-1	-	TRBJ1-1	TGCGCCAGCAGCTTCGGACAGGGGATGGTGAACACTGAAGCTTTCTTT	CASSFGQGMVNTEAFF
-	TRBV7-2	-	TRBJ1-1	TGTGCCAGCAGCTTACGGATCAGGCGCCCTTTAGGGAACACTGAAGCTTTCTTT	CASSLRIRRPLGNTEAFF
TRBD1	TRBV25-1	-	TRBJ2-1	TGTGCCAGCAGTGGAGGACAGGCTACGAAGCAGTTCTTC	CASSGGQATKQFF
TRBD1	TRBV7-3	-	TRBJ1-1	TGTGCCAGCAGCTCCGGGACAGGGGGACAACGCGAAGCTTTCTTT	CASSSGTGGQREAFF
-	TRBV20-1	-	TRBJ2-1	TGCAGTGCTAGTGGGACCGTTCAGGGGCCCTACAATGAGCAGTTCTTC	CSASGTVQGPYNEQFF
-	TRBV15	-	TRBJ2-1	TGTGCCACCAGCAGAGAGGGACTCCCGGCAAGTGAGCAGTTCTTC	CATSREGLPASEQFF
TRBD2	TRBV7-9	-	TRBJ2-2	TGTGCCAGCAGCCTCGCAGGAGCGGGGGCTCGGACCGGGGAGCTGTTTTTT	CASSLAGAGARTGELFF
-	TRBV12-5	-	TRBJ2-1	TGTGCTAGTGGTCTCATGGAGCTAAATGAGCAGTTCTTC	CASGLMELNEQFF
-	TRBV29-1	few	TRBJ2-1	TGCAGCGTTGATTGGGGGCCGCGGGAGCAGTTCTTC	CSVDWGPREQFF
-	TRBV5-4	-	TRBJ2-3	TGTGCCAGCAGCTTTAGCGGTTCTCCCACAGATACGCAGTATTTT	CASSFSGSPTDTQYF
TRBD1	TRBV18	-	TRBJ1-6	TGTGCCAGCTCACCCGGGACAGAACTTACTTCACCCCTCCACTTT	CASSPGTELTSPLHF
-	TRBV11-2	-	TRBJ2-5	TGTGCCAGCAGCACCAGTAACACCCAGTACTTC	CASSTSNTQYF
TRBD2	TRBV19	-	TRBJ2-3	TGTGCCAGTAGTATTTCCTGGCGGGAGCTGGGAGATACGCAGTATTTT	CASSISWRELGDTQYF
TRBD2	TRBV4-2	-	TRBJ2-1	TGTGCCAGCAGCCAAGATATAGGTAGCGGGGGGTTAGATGAGCAGTTCTTC	CASSQDIGSGGLDEQFF
TRBD2	TRBV20-1	-	TRBJ2-1	TGCAGTGCTAGTCATAGCGGGGGGTTAAATGAGCAGTTCTTC	CSASHSGGLNEQFF
-	TRBV5-1	-	TRBJ2-1	TGCGCCAGCAGCTTTAGGGGACAAGGGGCCAATGAGCAGTTCTTC	CASSFRGQGANEQFF
-	TRBV5-1	-	TRBJ2-3	TGCGCCAGCAGCTTGGATGCGCGGGCCACAGATACGCAGTATTTT	CASSLDARATDTQYF
-	TRBV2	-	TRBJ1-6	TGTGCCAGCTCACTCGAGCTTTCGTCCTATAATTCACCCCTCCACTTT	CASSLELSSYNSPLHF
-	TRBV11-1	-	TRBJ1-3	TGTGCCAGCAGCTTACAACAATTCTCTGGAAACACCATATATTTT	CASSLQQFSGNTIYF
TRBD1	TRBV4-1	once	TRBJ2-5	TGCGCCAGCAGCCGTAGACAGGGGCGAGAGACCCAGTACTTC	CASSRRQGRETQYF
-	TRBV7-8	-	TRBJ1-5	TGTGCCAGCAGCTTAAGCGGCAATCAGCCCCAGCATTTT	CASSLSGNQPQHF
TRBD1	TRBV7-8	-	TRBJ2-5	TGTGCCAGCAGCTGGGACAGGGGGATCGAGACCCAGTACTTC	CASSWDRGIETQYF
TRBD1	TRBV2	-	TRBJ1-5	TGTGCCAGCAGGACGGACAGGGCGAATCAGCCCCAGCATTTT	CASRTDRANQPQHF
-	TRBV5-4	-	TRBJ2-5	TGTGCCAGCAGCTTGGGAGAGGGGACCCAGTACTTC	CASSLGEGTQYF
-	TRBV7-2	-	TRBJ1-5	TGTGCCAGCAGCTTAGAGGGGGTATATAGCAATCAGCCCCAGCATTTT	CASSLEGVYSNQPQHF
-	TRBV7-2	-	TRBJ1-4	TGTGCCAGCAGCTTCCGGGAGAAGAATGAAAAACTGTTTTTT	CASSFREKNEKLFF
-	TRBV30	-	TRBJ2-7	TGTGCCTGCACATCTCCTACACCGGGACACAACTTATACGAGCAGTACTTC	CACTSPTPGHNLYEQYF
-	TRBV7-9	few	TRBJ1-6	TGTGCCAGCAGCTTTAATACCGGGACAAGTTCACCCCTCCACTTT	CASSFNTGTSSPLHF
-	TRBV30	-	TRBJ1-2	TGTGCCTGGAGTCTCCGTAGCTATGGCTACACCTTC	CAWSLRSYGYTF
-	TRBV6-5	-	TRBJ1-2	TGTGCCAGCAGTCCTTCGACAGCCCACTATGGCTACACCTTC	CASSPSTAHYGYTF
-	TRBV4-3	-	TRBJ2-1	TGCGCCAGCAGCCAAAGAGATTACTACAACTCCTACAATGAGCAGTTCTTC	CASSQRDYYNSYNEQFF
TRBD2	TRBV28	-	TRBJ2-3	TGTGCCAGCAGTGCCCGACTAGCGGGAGGGGTAGATACGCAGTATTTT	CASSARLAGGVDTQYF
-	TRBV4-1	-	TRBJ1-2	TGCGCCAGCAGCCTCGAGGGCTTTAACTATGGCTACACCTTC	CASSLEGFNYGYTF
-	TRBV11-2	-	TRBJ2-1	TGTGCCAGCAGCTTAGTCCAGTGGGAGCAGTTCTTC	CASSLVQWEQFF
-	TRBV5-6	-	TRBJ1-5	TGTGCCAGCAGCTTAGGGACACCCGATGGACCCCAGCATTTT	CASSLGTPDGPQHF
TRBD1	TRBV7-6	-	TRBJ1-5	TGTGCCAGCAGCTCAGGGGGCTCTCAGCCCCAGCATTTT	CASSSGGSQPQHF
TRBD1	TRBV5-1	-	TRBJ2-6	TGCGCCAGCAGCAGATGGACAGGGGAGGCCTGGGCCAACGTCCTGACTTTC	CASSRWTGEAWANVLTF
-	TRBV11-3	once	TRBJ1-1	TGTGCCAGCAGCTTAGCGTGGACACTGAACACTGAAGCTTTCTTT	CASSLAWTLNTEAFF
TRBD1	TRBV6-5	-	TRBJ2-7	TGTGCCAGCAGGAGGGACAGGGTAGGCGAGCAGTACTTC	CASRRDRVGEQYF
TRBD2	TRBV6-2/TRBV6-3	-	TRBJ2-7	TGTGCCAGCAGTTACATACCGGGGGGGCCTTACGAGCAGTACTTC	CASSYIPGGPYEQYF
TRBD1	TRBV5-1	-	TRBJ1-1	TGCGCCAGCAGCCTTGGACAGGGGACGGGAACTGAAGCTTTCTTT	CASSLGQGTGTEAFF
-	TRBV7-8	-	TRBJ2-5	TGTGCCAGCAGCTTAGCTGGCACCCAAGAGACCCAGTACTTC	CASSLAGTQETQYF
TRBD1	TRBV9	-	TRBJ1-6	TGTGCCAGCAGCGCGAGTGGTGGGACAGGTCGCCCCCTCCACTTT	CASSASGGTGRPLHF
TRBD1	TRBV7-8	once	TRBJ1-5	TGTGCCAGCAGCTTAGTGGACAGGGCGGTCAGTCAGCCCCAGCATTTT	CASSLVDRAVSQPQHF
-	TRBV7-2	-	TRBJ2-1	TGTGCCAGCAGCTTTACAAGGAGTGAGCAGTTCTTC	CASSFTRSEQFF
TRBD1	TRBV7-9	-	TRBJ1-5	TGTGCCAGCAGTGGGACAGGCAACAATCAGCCCCAGCATTTT	CASSGTGNNQPQHF
TRBD2	TRBV5-6	-	TRBJ2-7	TGTGCCAGCGGCTTGGGTCCCGGGACTAGCGGGCTCTTGCAGTACTTC	CASGLGPGTSGLLQYF
-	TRBV9	-	TRBJ1-4	TGTGCCAGCAGTGGCCTAGGGGCAGTCGGTGAAAAACTGTTTTTT	CASSGLGAVGEKLFF
-	TRBV11-2	-	TRBJ2-4	TGTGCCAGCAGCTTAGAGGGTAGGGGCAGACTAGCCAAAAACATTCAGTACTTC	CASSLEGRGRLAKNIQYF
-	TRBV3-1/TRBV3-2	-	TRBJ1-1	TGTGCCAGCAGCCAGGACAGACTGAACACTGAAGCTTTCTTT	CASSQDRLNTEAFF
-	TRBV9	-	TRBJ1-1	TGTGCCAGCAGCATAGCGGGAGGTGAAGCTTTCTTT	CASSIAGGEAFF